This T cell receptor beta chain was identified in a study of blood T cell repertoires in COVID-19. As for the study in general: Sites across the United States, Italy and Spain contributed samples from acute and convalescent COVID-19. The analysed material was cDNA or gDNA that came from T cells, B-cell-depleted T cells, or PBMCs.

Participant ages covered about 18 to 100 years across 20 to 25 US areas. Original processing methods: Cell counts per sample came from amplifying reference gene primers. TCRdb's table, derived via immunoSEQ multiplex PCR, lists solely in-frame clones and lacks some. From that table come the V and J calls and clone size; the DNA was used to work out D and trimming. In the table there are approximately 280,000 clones, around 90% of which are singletons. Source material: PBMCs or T cells enriched from blood (not recorded which). The TCR sequence derives from a woman between 18 and 30 years old with acute COVID-19.

In nucleotides, the CDR3 is TGTGCCAGCAGCTTCGGGACAGGGGCCGAGCAGTTCTTC. This translates into CASSFGTGAEQFF. This chain connects TRBV5-6 to TRBJ2-1; TRBD1 matches at 10 bases. The junction had 3 bases not matched to a gene; V was cut back by 2 bases and J by 10 bases. The germline V gene has CDR1 SGHDT and CDR2 YYEEEE. The CDR3 is made up of 13 amino acids.